This entry concerns a single T cell receptor (beta chain). Its target antigen remains unknown. No base-level quality is on record; no much larger clone is a single base apart. The data were taken from a study of cytomegalovirus exposure and HLA in healthy donors (TCRdb year 2017). Turning to the overall study: A later analysis indicated that the 90 to 150 validation repertoires were generated on the platform also employed for the 670 or so repertoires of the first cohort. The study was designed to test whether signatures of past pathogen exposure could be identified by cataloging public T cell receptors. A separate validation cohort of 90 to 150 different subjects was used in addition to the roughly 670-subject first cohort. High-throughput TCR immunosequencing, statistical association of individual TCRs with disease status, and machine learning were combined to predict cytomegalovirus infection status. What the work shows at the level of the full study, not this receptor alone: Cytomegalovirus status was reported to be diagnosed by the classifier with high specificity and sensitivity in both the original and validation cohorts. A later analysis lacked HLA typing for the validation cohort, so it scored co-occurrence in that cohort across all 110 or so repertoires. A total of roughly 160 TCR beta chains were listed by the study as associated with cytomegalovirus. The authors suggested that the approach could potentially be extended to other disease states and immunological phenotypes. In vitro tests confirmed that three of the cytomegalovirus-associated TCR beta chains recognize cytomegalovirus antigens. In a later analysis, TCRs clustered in the first cohort were found to also tend to co-occur in the 130 or so validation repertoires, with approximately 95% of cluster scores above 0. Most TCR sequences were seen in very few donors, while some public TCRs were found in many individuals.

Donors formed part of the validation cohort, which comprised 120 subjects and was distinct from the first cohort of under 850 subjects. The method behind the library was the immunoSEQ multiplex PCR assay. Per the source publication's procedure: A statistical classification framework was developed to diagnose cytomegalovirus status using the catalog of TCR beta chain sequences. TCRdb mirrors the immuneACCESS table, restricted to in-frame sequences. Some clones are absent from its copies; in checked studies, under half trace to an unresolved V gene, and the reason for the others is unknown. The V and J calls and the clone size are those of that table, but D and trimming were determined from the DNA. This sample holds about 120,000 clones; roughly 88% were observed only once. The ten biggest clones cover 4.5% to 6% of the sample. Relative to germline, V is 3 bases shorter and J is 2 bases shorter, with 7 bases between their ends. The CDR3 runs 12 amino acids, cysteine and phenylalanine included. Only the CDR3 DNA is retained, 36 bases long and in frame from the first base. The germline V gene encodes CDR1 GTSNPN and CDR2 SVGIG (reference sequence).

This TCR derives from a man aged 18 to 29 in good health and CMV-seronegative. The chain is made from TRBV30 and TRBJ1-1; the D region possibly corresponds to TRBD1 (5 bases align). The sequenced material came from PBMCs. The DNA sequence is TGTGCCTGGAGACAGGACAACACTGAAGCTTTCTTT. Its coded protein is CAWRQDNTEAFF.